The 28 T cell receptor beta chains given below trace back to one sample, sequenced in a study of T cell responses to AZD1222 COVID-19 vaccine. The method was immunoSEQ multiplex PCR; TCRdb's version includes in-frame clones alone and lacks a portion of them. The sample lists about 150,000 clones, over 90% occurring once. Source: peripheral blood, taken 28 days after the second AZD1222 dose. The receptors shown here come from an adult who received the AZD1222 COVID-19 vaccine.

CDR3 protein: CASSTMGQGNDGYTF. The DNA of the CDR3 is TGTGCCAGCAGTACTATGGGACAGGGGAATGACGGCTACACCTTC. The chain couples TRBV6-6 to TRBJ1-2; TRBD1 agrees at 10 bases. Germline V gene sequence: CDR1 MNHNY, CDR2 SVGAGI (reference sequence). There are 15 residues in the CDR3. The J segment lost 8 bases and the V segment lost 5 bases, leaving 11 bases of the junction unmatched.

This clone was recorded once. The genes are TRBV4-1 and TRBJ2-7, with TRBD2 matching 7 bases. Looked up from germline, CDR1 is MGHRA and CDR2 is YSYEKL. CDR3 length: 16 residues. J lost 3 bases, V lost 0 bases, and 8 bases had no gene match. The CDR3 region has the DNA TGCGCCAGCAGCCAAGATCCGGCGGGAGTCCGCTACGAGCAGTACTTC. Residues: CASSQDPAGVRYEQYF.

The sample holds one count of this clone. The CDR3 DNA reads TGTGCCTGGAGTGTACTCCAGAACTCTGGGGCCAACGTCCTGACTTTC. Its protein product is CAWSVLQNSGANVLTF. This sequence joins TRBV30 and TRBJ2-6; D gene unclear. V was pared by 0 bases and J by 0 bases, with 9 bases between. Germline V CDR1 and CDR2: GTSNPN, SVGIG (reference sequence). This CDR3 comprises 16 residues.

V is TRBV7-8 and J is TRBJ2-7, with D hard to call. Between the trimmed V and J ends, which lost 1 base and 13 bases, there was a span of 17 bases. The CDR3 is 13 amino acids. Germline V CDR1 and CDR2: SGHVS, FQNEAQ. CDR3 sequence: CASSLGNQSPPYF. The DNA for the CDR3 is TGTGCCAGCAGCTTAGGAAACCAGTCCCCCCCCTACTTC.

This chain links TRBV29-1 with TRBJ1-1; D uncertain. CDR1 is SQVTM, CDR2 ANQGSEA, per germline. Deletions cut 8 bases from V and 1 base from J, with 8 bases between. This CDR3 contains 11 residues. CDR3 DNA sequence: TGCAGCAGCACAGCGAACACTGAAGCTTTCTTT. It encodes CSSTANTEAFF.

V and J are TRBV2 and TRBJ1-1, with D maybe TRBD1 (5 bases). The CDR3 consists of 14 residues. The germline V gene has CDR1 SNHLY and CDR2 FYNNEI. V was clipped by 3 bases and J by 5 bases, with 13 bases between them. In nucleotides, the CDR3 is TGTGCCAGCAGTGAGAACAGGTTCTGGACTGAAGCTTTCTTT. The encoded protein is CASSENRFWTEAFF.

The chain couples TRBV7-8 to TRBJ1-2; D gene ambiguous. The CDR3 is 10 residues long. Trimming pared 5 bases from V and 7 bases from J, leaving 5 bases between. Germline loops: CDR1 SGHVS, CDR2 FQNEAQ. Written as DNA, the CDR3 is TGTGCCAGCAGCGTTCGTGGCTACACCTTC. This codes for CASSVRGYTF.

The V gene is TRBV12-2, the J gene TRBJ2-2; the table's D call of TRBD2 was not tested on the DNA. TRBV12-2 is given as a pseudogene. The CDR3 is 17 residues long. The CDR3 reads CASRLGFPSGRTGELFF. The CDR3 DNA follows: TGTGCAAGTCGCTTAGGCTTCCCTAGCGGGCGCACCGGGGAGCTGTTTTTT.

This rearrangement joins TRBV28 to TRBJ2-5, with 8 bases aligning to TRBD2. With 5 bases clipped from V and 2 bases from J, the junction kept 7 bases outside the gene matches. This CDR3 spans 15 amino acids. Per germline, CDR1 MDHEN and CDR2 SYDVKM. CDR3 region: CASSRHAGGQETQYF. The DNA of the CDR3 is TGTGCCAGCAGTCGGCATGCGGGGGGACAAGAGACCCAGTACTTC.

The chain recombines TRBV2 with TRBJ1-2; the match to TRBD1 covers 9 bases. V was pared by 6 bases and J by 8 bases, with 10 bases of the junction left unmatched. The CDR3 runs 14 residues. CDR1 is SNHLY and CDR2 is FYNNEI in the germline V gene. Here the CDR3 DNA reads TGTGCCAGCAGGTTCCGGGACAGGGTAATCGGCTACACCTTC. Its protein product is CASRFRDRVIGYTF.

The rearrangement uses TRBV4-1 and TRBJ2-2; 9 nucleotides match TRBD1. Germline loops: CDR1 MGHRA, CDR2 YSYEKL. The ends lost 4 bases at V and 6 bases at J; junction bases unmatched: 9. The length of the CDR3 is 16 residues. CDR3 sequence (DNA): TGCGCCAGCAGCCTACCTCCGGGACAGGGTTCCGGGGAGCTGTTTTTT. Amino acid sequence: CASSLPPGQGSGELFF.

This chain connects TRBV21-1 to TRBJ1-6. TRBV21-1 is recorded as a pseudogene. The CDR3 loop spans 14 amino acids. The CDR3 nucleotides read TGTGCCAGCAGCAAAGGGGCGGGTAATTCACCCCTCCACTTT. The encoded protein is CASSKGAGNSPLHF.

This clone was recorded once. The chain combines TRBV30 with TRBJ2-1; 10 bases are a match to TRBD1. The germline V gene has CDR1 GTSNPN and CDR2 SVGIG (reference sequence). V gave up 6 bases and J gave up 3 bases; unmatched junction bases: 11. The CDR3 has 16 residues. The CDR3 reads CACRPLGDRGYNEQFF. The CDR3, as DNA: TGTGCCTGCCGTCCCCTCGGGGACAGGGGCTACAATGAGCAGTTCTTC.

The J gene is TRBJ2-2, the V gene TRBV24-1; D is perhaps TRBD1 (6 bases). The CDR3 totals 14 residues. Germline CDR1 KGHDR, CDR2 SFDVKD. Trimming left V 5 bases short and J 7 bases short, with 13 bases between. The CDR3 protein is CATSAGVWNGELFF. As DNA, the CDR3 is TGTGCCACCAGTGCAGGGGTTTGGAACGGGGAGCTGTTTTTT.

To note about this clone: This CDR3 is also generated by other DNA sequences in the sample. The chain's CDR3 is CASSLGRDYEQYF. The CDR3 DNA reads as TGCGCCAGCAGCTTGGGACGGGACTACGAGCAGTACTTC. The rearrangement joins TRBV5-1 to TRBJ2-7, with D maybe TRBD2 (5 bases). Germline V gene lookup returns CDR1 SGHRS and CDR2 YFSETQ. Trimming removed 0 bases at V and 3 bases at J, with 7 bases between. The CDR3 runs to 13 residues.

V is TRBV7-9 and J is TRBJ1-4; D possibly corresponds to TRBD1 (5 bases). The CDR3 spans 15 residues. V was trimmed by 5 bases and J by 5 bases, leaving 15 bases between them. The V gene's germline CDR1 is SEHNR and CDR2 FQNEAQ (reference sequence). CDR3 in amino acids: CASSDLGTANEKLFF. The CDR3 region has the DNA TGTGCCAGCAGCGATTTGGGGACCGCGAATGAAAAACTGTTTTTT.

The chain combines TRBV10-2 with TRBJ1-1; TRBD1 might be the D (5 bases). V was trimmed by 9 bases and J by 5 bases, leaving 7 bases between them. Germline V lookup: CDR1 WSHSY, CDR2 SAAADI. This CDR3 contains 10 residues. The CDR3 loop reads CASQGTEAFF. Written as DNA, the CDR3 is TGCGCCAGTCAGGGAACTGAAGCTTTCTTT.

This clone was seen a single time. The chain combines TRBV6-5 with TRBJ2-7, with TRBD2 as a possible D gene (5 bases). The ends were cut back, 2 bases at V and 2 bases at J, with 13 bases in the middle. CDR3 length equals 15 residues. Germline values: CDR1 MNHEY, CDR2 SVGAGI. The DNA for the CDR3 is TGTGCCAGCAGTTACATCGACTATGAGACCTACGAGCAGTACTTC. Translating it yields CASSYIDYETYEQYF.

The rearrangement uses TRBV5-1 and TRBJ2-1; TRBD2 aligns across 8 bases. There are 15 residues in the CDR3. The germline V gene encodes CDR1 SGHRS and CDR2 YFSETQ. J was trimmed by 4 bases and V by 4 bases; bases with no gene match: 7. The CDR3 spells CASSRASGGYNEQFF. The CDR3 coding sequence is TGCGCCAGCAGCAGGGCGAGCGGGGGATACAATGAGCAGTTCTTC.

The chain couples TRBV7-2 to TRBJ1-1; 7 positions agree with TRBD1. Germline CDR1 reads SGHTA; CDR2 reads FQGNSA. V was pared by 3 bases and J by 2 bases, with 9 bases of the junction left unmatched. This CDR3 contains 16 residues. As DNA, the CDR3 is TGTGCCAGCAGCTTCTCGGGACAGAGTTTAAACACTGAAGCTTTCTTT. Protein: CASSFSGQSLNTEAFF. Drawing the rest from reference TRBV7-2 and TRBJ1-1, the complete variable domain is GAGVSQSPSNKVTEKGKDVELRCDPISGHTALYWYRQSLGQGLEFLIYFQGNSAPDKSGLPSDRFSAERTGGSVSTLTIQRTQQEDSAVYLCASSFSGQSLNTEAFFGQGTRLTVV.

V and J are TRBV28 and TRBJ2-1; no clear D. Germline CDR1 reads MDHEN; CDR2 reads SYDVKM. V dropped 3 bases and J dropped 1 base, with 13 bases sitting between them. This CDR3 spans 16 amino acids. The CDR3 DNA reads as TGTGCCAGCAGTTTTTTCCGGATGGAGTCCTACAATGAGCAGTTCTTC. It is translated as CASSFFRMESYNEQFF.

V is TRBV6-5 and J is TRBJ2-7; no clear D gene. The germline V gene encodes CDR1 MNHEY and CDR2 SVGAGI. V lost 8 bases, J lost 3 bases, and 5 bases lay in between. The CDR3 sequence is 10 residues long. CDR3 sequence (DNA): TGTGCCAGCGGAATCTACGAGCAGTACTTC. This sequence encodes CASGIYEQYF.

This CDR3 reads CASNKNEQFF. The DNA for the CDR3 is TGTGCCAGCAACAAGAATGAGCAGTTCTTC. The rearrangement links TRBV2 to TRBJ2-1; D unresolved. Germline V gene data show CDR1 as SNHLY and CDR2 as FYNNEI. CDR3 size: 10 residues. Trimming left V 7 bases short and J 7 bases short, with 5 bases between.

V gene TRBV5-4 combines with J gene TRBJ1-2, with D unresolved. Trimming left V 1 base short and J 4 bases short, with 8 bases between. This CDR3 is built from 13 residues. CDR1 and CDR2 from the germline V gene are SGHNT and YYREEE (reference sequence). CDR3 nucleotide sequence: TGTGCCAGCAGCTTGAGCCAGCCCTATGGCTACACCTTC. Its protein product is CASSLSQPYGYTF.

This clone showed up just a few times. CDR3: CASRPGVGAEAFF. CDR3 bases: TGTGCCAGCAGACCAGGGGTTGGGGCTGAAGCTTTCTTT. The chain combines TRBV9 with TRBJ1-1; D may be TRBD1 (6 bases). The germline gives CDR1 SGDLS, CDR2 YYNGEE. Trimming cost V 5 bases and J 6 bases, with 14 bases left between them. CDR3 length: 13 amino acids.

The CDR3 DNA is TGTGCCACCAGCAGAGATTATGATTACAGGGGGGCCTACGAGCAGTACTTC. Amino acid sequence: CATSRDYDYRGAYEQYF. The chain combines TRBV15 with TRBJ2-7; TRBD1 agrees at 8 bases. The CDR3 contains 17 residues. Per germline, CDR1 LNHNV and CDR2 YYDKDF (reference sequence). V shed 0 bases, J shed 2 bases, and the junction held 9 bases outside the gene matches.

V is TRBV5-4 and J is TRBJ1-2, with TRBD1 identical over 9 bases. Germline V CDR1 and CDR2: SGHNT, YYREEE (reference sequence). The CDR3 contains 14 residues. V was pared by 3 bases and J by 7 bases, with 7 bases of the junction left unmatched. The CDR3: CASSSKQGAGGYTF. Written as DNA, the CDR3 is TGTGCCAGCAGCTCAAAACAGGGGGCTGGTGGCTACACCTTC.

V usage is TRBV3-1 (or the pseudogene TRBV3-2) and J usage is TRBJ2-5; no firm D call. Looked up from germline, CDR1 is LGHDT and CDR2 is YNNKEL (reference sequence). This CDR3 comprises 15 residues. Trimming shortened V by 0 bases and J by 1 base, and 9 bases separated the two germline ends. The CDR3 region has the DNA TGTGCCAGCAGCCAAGACCAGACCCTCCAAGAGACCCAGTACTTC. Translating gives CASSQDQTLQETQYF.